What follows are 5 T cell receptor beta chains derived from one specimen sequenced in a study of T-cell reconstitution after alpha-beta-depleted transplantation in children. For TCRbeta, the library was prepared with unique molecular identifiers. TCRdb re-called the PCR reads with MiXCR, one entry per CDR3 protein. The table lists some 640,000 distinct CDR3 sequences, roughly 15% of them singletons, with about 1.1% in the top ten. This material consisted of PBMCs from the stem cell graft donor, taken from the stem cell graft. The source of these receptors is a human donor who donated a stem cell graft to a child with acute myeloid leukemia.

This clonotype was observed at least ten times. The chain links TRBV6-1 to TRBJ1-1; D uncertain. CDR3 size: 14 residues. Germline assignment: CDR1 MNHNS and CDR2 SASEGT. Trimming stripped 4 bases from V and 0 bases from J, with 9 bases between. The CDR3, as DNA: TGTGCCAGCAGTGCACCAGAGATGAACACTGAAGCTTTCTTT. Protein product: CASSAPEMNTEAFF.

This clonotype was seen at least ten times. The CDR3 reads CASSVGGTGELFF. In nucleotides, the CDR3 is TGTGCCAGCAGCGTAGGGGGGACCGGGGAGCTGTTTTTT. V and J are TRBV9 and TRBJ2-2, with D perhaps matching TRBD1 or TRBD2 (5 bases each). The CDR3 has 13 amino acids. V lost 0 bases to trimming and J lost 5 bases, with 5 bases between them. Germline V gives CDR1 SGDLS, CDR2 YYNGEE.

The chain carries TRBV18 and TRBJ2-3; D remains ambiguous. Germline V gene data show CDR1 as KGHSH and CDR2 as LQKENI. CDR3 length equals 19 residues. V was pared by 3 bases and J by 0 bases, with 22 bases between. The CDR3 sequence is CASSPPLRWANSSTDTQYF. The CDR3 DNA reads TGTGCCAGCTCACCTCCCCTCAGGTGGGCTAATTCTAGCACAGATACGCAGTATTTT.

There are many counts of this clonotype. V usage is TRBV5-5 and J usage is TRBJ2-3; D remains ambiguous. Deletions cut 3 bases from V and 4 bases from J, with 12 bases between. Germline CDR1 SGHKS, CDR2 YYEKEE (reference sequence). The CDR3 is 14 amino acids. The CDR3 here is CASSWEEVPDTQYF. DNA for the CDR3: TGTGCCAGCAGCTGGGAAGAGGTCCCAGATACGCAGTATTTT.

V is TRBV7-8 and J is TRBJ2-1; 11 nucleotides align to TRBD2. The CDR3 runs 16 residues. The V segment lost 2 bases and the J segment 7 bases; nucleotides outside the gene matches: 7. Per germline, CDR1 SGHVS and CDR2 FQNEAQ. This chain's CDR3 is CASSLILAGAGNEQFF. The CDR3 DNA reads TGTGCCAGCAGCTTAATACTAGCGGGGGCGGGGAATGAGCAGTTCTTC.